The TCR beta chain described here comes from a study of T cell responses to AZD1222 COVID-19 vaccine. TCRdb keeps only in-frame clones here, not all; method: immunoSEQ multiplex PCR. The table lists over 150,000 clones, approximately 92% of them singletons. Study-level points and caveats: Repertoires were obtained solely post-peak T cell response. CD4 TCRs covered the whole spike, strongest at regions 160-218 and 743-854.

To note about this clone: No antigen is known for it.

The clonotype was recovered from an adult in good health. Sequenced here: peripheral blood, sampled on day 0 of AZD1222 vaccination.

The CDR3 region is CASSYSGRGSNQPQHF. CDR3 nucleotides: TGTGCCAGCAGTTACTCGGGCAGGGGTAGCAATCAGCCCCAGCATTTT. This sequence joins TRBV6-5 and TRBJ1-5, with a possible D match to TRBD1 (6 bases). Germline V gene lookup returns CDR1 MNHEY and CDR2 SVGAGI. The CDR3 length is 16 residues. V lost 0 bases, J lost 0 bases, and 9 bases lay in between.